This T cell receptor (beta chain) was sequenced during a study of Graves' ophthalmopathy and Graves' hyperthyroidism. Trimming pared 2 bases from V and 6 bases from J, leaving 13 bases between. Looked up from germline, CDR1 is SGHTA and CDR2 is FQGNSA. This CDR3 is 14 amino acids long. For repertoire sequencing, the TCR beta CDR3 regions were amplified from RNA transcripts. Scientists carried out first-round RT-PCR using HTBI primers and then a second-round multiplex PCR. TCRdb called the multiplex PCR reads again in MiXCR, with one record for every CDR3 protein. The sample consists of 650,000 to 900,000 distinct CDR3 sequences, 40% of them appearing once.

The chain links TRBV7-2 to TRBJ1-2; D is possibly TRBD1 (6 bases). The origin of this receptor is an adult man with Graves' ophthalmopathy. Sample: peripheral blood. CDR3 residues: CASSLMDSLNGYTF. The CDR3 nucleotides are TGTGCCAGCAGCTTAATGGACAGCTTGAATGGCTACACCTTC.